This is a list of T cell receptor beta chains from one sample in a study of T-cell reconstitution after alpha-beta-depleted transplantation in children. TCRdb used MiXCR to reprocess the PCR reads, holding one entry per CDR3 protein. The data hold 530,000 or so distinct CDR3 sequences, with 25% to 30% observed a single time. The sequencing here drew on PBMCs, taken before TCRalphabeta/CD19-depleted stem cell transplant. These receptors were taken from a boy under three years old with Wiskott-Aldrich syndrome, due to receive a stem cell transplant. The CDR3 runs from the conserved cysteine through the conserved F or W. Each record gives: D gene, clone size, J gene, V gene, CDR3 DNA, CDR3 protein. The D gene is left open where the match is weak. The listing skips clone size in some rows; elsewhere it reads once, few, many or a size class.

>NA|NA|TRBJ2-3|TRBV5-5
TGTGCCAGCAGCGTGCTAGCGATTGGGAACACAGATACGCAGTATTTT
CASSVLAIGNTDTQYF
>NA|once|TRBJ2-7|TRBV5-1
TGCGCCAGCAGCTTTTTCGTGGGATACGAGCAGTACTTC
CASSFFVGYEQYF
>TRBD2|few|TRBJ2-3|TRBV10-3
TGTGCCATCAGTGACGGAGCGGGAAGCACAGATACGCAGTATTTT
CAISDGAGSTDTQYF
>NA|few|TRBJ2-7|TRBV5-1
TGCGCCAGCAGCTTGGACAGCAGGGTCTACGAGCAGTACTTC
CASSLDSRVYEQYF
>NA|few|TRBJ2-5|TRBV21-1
TGTGCCAGCACCAAAGAGGAGGAGACCCAGTACTTC
CASTKEEETQYF
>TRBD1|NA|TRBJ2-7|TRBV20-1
TGCAGTGCCACCGGGGACAGGGGTCGCGAGCAGTACTTC
CSATGDRGREQYF
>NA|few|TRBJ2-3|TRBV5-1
TGCGCCAGCAGCTTGGGCAGGGTCGATACGCAGTATTTT
CASSLGRVDTQYF
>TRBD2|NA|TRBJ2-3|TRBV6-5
TGTGCCAGCAGTTACGGGGCGGGAGGGCCTGATACGCAGTATTTT
CASSYGAGGPDTQYF
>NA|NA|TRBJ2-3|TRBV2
TGTGCCAGCAGTGAGTGGGAACTTAGCACAGATACGCAGTATTTT
CASSEWELSTDTQYF
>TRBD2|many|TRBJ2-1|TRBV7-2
TGTGCCAGCAGCTTGGCTAGCGGCTACAATGAGCAGTTCTTC
CASSLASGYNEQFF